Listed below are T cell receptor beta chains from one sample, sequenced in a study of blood T cell repertoires in COVID-19. This table comes from immunoSEQ multiplex PCR, and its TCRdb copy is limited to in-frame clones, with some not included. The table lists under 25,000 clones, around 90% of them singletons, with approximately 3.4% in the top ten. Sequenced input: peripheral blood. These receptors were collected from a human donor in a cohort sampled during active COVID-19. Both conserved end residues are part of each CDR3. The D gene is left open where the match is weak. Only part of the rows carry a size: once, few, many, or a class if the clone is expanded.

v_call	clone_size	j_call	d_call	cdr3_nt	cdr3_aa
TRBV9	once	TRBJ1-3	NA	TGTGCCAGCAGCGTAGGGGCAGACTCTGGAAACACCATATATTTT	CASSVGADSGNTIYF
TRBV24-1	once	TRBJ2-7	NA	TGTGCCACCAGTGCCTCCGGGACAGCTAGTACTCGGGGGAAATACGAGCAGTACTTC	CATSASGTASTRGKYEQYF
TRBV28	few	TRBJ2-5	TRBD2	TGTGCCAGCAGTTTTGAAGCGGGAGGGATGTACTTC	CASSFEAGGMYF
TRBV9	NA	TRBJ2-2	NA	TGTGCCAGCAGCGCTAACAGGGCGCTGAACACCGGGGAGCTGTTTTTT	CASSANRALNTGELFF
TRBV7-3	NA	TRBJ2-2	TRBD1	TGTGCCAGCAGCTCGGGACAGGGTTACACCGGGGAGCTGTTTTTT	CASSSGQGYTGELFF
TRBV7-3	NA	TRBJ2-2	NA	TGTGCCAGCAGCTTCGAAGCGATGCCCGGGGAGCTGTTTTTT	CASSFEAMPGELFF
TRBV28	NA	TRBJ1-4	NA	TGTGCCAGCAGGGACACAGGTTTTACTAATGAAAAACTGTTTTTT	CASRDTGFTNEKLFF
TRBV13	NA	TRBJ2-2	NA	TGTGCCAGCAGCTTAGGTCATTCGGTTAACACCGGGGAGCTGTTTTTT	CASSLGHSVNTGELFF
TRBV30	NA	TRBJ2-1	TRBD2	TGTGCCTGGGGGGGACTAGCGGGAGGCTATCGTGAGCAGTTCTTC	CAWGGLAGGYREQFF
TRBV2	NA	TRBJ2-1	TRBD1	TGTGCCAGCAGTGACACAGGAGGGACAGGCCGCCGGAATGAGCAGTTCTTC	CASSDTGGTGRRNEQFF
TRBV6-4	NA	TRBJ1-1	NA	TGTGCCAGCAAGGACAGAGGCAACACTGAAGCTTTCTTT	CASKDRGNTEAFF
TRBV6-5	NA	TRBJ2-4	TRBD1	TGTGCCAGCAGAACTGGACAGGGGCGGAACATTCAGTACTTC	CASRTGQGRNIQYF
TRBV19	NA	TRBJ2-1	TRBD2	TGTGCCAGTAGTATCGGGACTAGCGGGGCCTTTTACAATGAGCAGTTCTTC	CASSIGTSGAFYNEQFF
TRBV5-4	NA	TRBJ1-2	NA	TGTGCCAGCAGCTTGGGGGCCAGCTTTACCTATGGCTACACCTTC	CASSLGASFTYGYTF
TRBV28	NA	TRBJ1-2	TRBD1	TGTGCCAGCAGTTCCACGGGACAGGGAATGTTCTATGGCTACACCTTC	CASSSTGQGMFYGYTF
TRBV6-4	NA	TRBJ1-5	TRBD1	TGTGCCAGCATCCAACCGGGGACAGCTTTTAGAGTTAGCAATCAGCCCCAGCATTTT	CASIQPGTAFRVSNQPQHF
TRBV5-1	NA	TRBJ2-2	TRBD2	TGCGCCAGCAGGGGTGGACTAGCGGCAAACACCGGGGAGCTGTTTTTT	CASRGGLAANTGELFF
TRBV5-4	once	TRBJ1-1	TRBD1	TGTGCCAGCAGCTTGGGGGGACAGGGTAACACTGAAGCTTTCTTT	CASSLGGQGNTEAFF
TRBV9	NA	TRBJ1-2	NA	TGTGCCAGCAGCGTAGGGGCGGCGGCGGGCTATGGCTACACCTTC	CASSVGAAAGYGYTF
TRBV27	NA	TRBJ2-1	TRBD2	TGTGCCAGCAAAAAAGCGGGAGTTCTGTACAATGAGCAGTTCTTC	CASKKAGVLYNEQFF
TRBV12-1	NA	TRBJ2-3	NA	TGTGCCAGCCCGGCAGGAGGGAGCGGGAGAGGGAGGAGGAGCACAGATACGCAGTATTTT	CASPAGGSGRGRRSTDTQYF
TRBV9	NA	TRBJ1-4	NA	TGTGCCAGCAGCGGTAGGGGCGGGGTCCCCGGGGAAAAACTGTTTTTT	CASSGRGGVPGEKLFF
TRBV30	NA	TRBJ1-4	NA	TGTGCCTGGAGTGTACTACGGCAGTTTAATGAAAAACTGTTTTTT	CAWSVLRQFNEKLFF
TRBV28	once	TRBJ1-2	TRBD1	TGTGCCAGCGGAGGGACAGCGATTAACTATGGCTACACCTTC	CASGGTAINYGYTF
TRBV18	NA	TRBJ2-7	TRBD2	TGTGCCAGCTCACCAGGGCTAGCGGGGACGGGATACGAGCAGTACTTC	CASSPGLAGTGYEQYF
TRBV19	NA	TRBJ1-1	TRBD1	TGTGCCAGTAGCTTGGGACAGATAAACACTGAAGCTTTCTTT	CASSLGQINTEAFF
TRBV28	NA	TRBJ2-1	NA	TGTGCCAGCAGTTTATCGGAGTTGTCCTCCTACAATGAGCAGTTCTTC	CASSLSELSSYNEQFF
TRBV21-1	NA	TRBJ1-3	NA	TGTGCCAGCAGGGTCTACAGGAATAACTCTGGAAACACCATATATTTT	CASRVYRNNSGNTIYF
TRBV19	once	TRBJ1-1	NA	TGTGCCAGTAAATGGTTGGGCAGTAGTGAAGCTTTCTTT	CASKWLGSSEAFF
TRBV2	NA	TRBJ1-3	NA	TGTGCCAGCAGTGGGGGAGGCCTCTCTGGAAACACCATATATTTT	CASSGGGLSGNTIYF
TRBV2	once	TRBJ2-2	TRBD1	TGTGCCAGCAGTGCCGGGACAGGGGACGGGGAGCTGTTTTTT	CASSAGTGDGELFF
TRBV2	NA	TRBJ1-4	TRBD1	TGTGCCAGCAGTGTTGGGACAGGGGGTAATGAAAAACTGTTTTTT	CASSVGTGGNEKLFF
TRBV10-3	NA	TRBJ2-3	NA	TGTGCCATCAGTGAGCCCAGGCCGGGACAAGTCTCTGGCGGGAGCACAGATACGCAGTATTTT	CAISEPRPGQVSGGSTDTQYF
TRBV7-8	NA	TRBJ2-4	TRBD2	TGTGCCAGCAGCTCGGGACTAGCGGCCTCAGTAGCCAAAAACATTCAGTACTTC	CASSSGLAASVAKNIQYF
TRBV6-5	NA	TRBJ2-5	TRBD2	TGTGCCAGCAGTCGAGCTAGCGGGCTACAAGAGACCCAGTACTTC	CASSRASGLQETQYF
TRBV24-1	NA	TRBJ1-1	TRBD1	TGTGCCACCCGCCGACAGGGGAACACTGAAGCTTTCTTT	CATRRQGNTEAFF
TRBV5-4	NA	TRBJ2-1	TRBD1	TGTGCCAGCAGCCCTCCGGGACAGGGGGCATACGAGCAGTTCTTC	CASSPPGQGAYEQFF
TRBV24-1	NA	TRBJ1-5	NA	TGTGCCACCAGTGAAATGAGGAATCAGCCCCAGCATTTT	CATSEMRNQPQHF
TRBV5-4	NA	TRBJ2-1	NA	TGTGCCAGCAGCTTGGCAAGCGGCTCCTACAATGAGCAGTTCTTC	CASSLASGSYNEQFF
TRBV28	once	TRBJ2-7	NA	TGTGCCAGCAGTTACGGCAGGGACGAGCAGTACTTC	CASSYGRDEQYF
TRBV7-9	NA	TRBJ2-6	NA	TGTGCCAGCAGCCAACGGAGGGGAACTGGGGCCAACGTCCTGACTTTC	CASSQRRGTGANVLTF
TRBV28	NA	TRBJ1-2	NA	TGTGCCAGCAGTTTTTCGTCCGGGCAGGGGAAAGGCTACACCTTC	CASSFSSGQGKGYTF
TRBV19	NA	TRBJ2-2	NA	TGTGCCAGTACCACTAGGGGAGGAACCGGGGAGCTGTTTTTT	CASTTRGGTGELFF
TRBV13	NA	TRBJ2-5	NA	TGTGCCAGCAGCTCGAGTAGAGAGACCCAGTACTTC	CASSSSRETQYF
TRBV4-1	NA	TRBJ1-2	NA	TGCGCCAGCAGCCAAGGGGCCCTGGTACGATCTAACTATGGCTACACCTTC	CASSQGALVRSNYGYTF
TRBV6-5	NA	TRBJ2-3	TRBD2	TGTGCCAGCAGTTCAACTAGCGGACGCACAGATACGCAGTATTTT	CASSSTSGRTDTQYF
TRBV2	NA	TRBJ1-1	NA	TGTGCCAGCAGCCAGGACATGAACACTGAAGCTTTCTTT	CASSQDMNTEAFF
TRBV27	NA	TRBJ2-3	TRBD2	TGTGCCAGCAGTTTGGGGGGACTAGCTTCAGATACGCAGTATTTT	CASSLGGLASDTQYF
TRBV6-1	NA	TRBJ1-6	NA	TGTGCCAGCAGTGAAGGGACCGGAGGGTCACCCCTCCACTTT	CASSEGTGGSPLHF
TRBV28	NA	TRBJ1-3	NA	TGTGCCAGCAGCAGAAGACAGGTGTCTGGAAACACCATATATTTT	CASSRRQVSGNTIYF
TRBV3-1/TRBV3-2	once	TRBJ2-7	TRBD2	TGTGCCAGCAGCCAAGACGGAAAGCGGGAAGGCGAGCAGTACTTC	CASSQDGKREGEQYF
TRBV5-6	few	TRBJ2-7	TRBD2	TGTGCCAGCAGCTTGGACGCCTCGCGGGAGGGTAGAGATTACGAGCAGTACTTC	CASSLDASREGRDYEQYF
TRBV11-3	NA	TRBJ2-3	TRBD2	TGTGCCAGCAGCTGGGGGGGGACTAGCGGAAGCACAGATACGCAGTATTTT	CASSWGGTSGSTDTQYF
TRBV7-2	NA	TRBJ2-2	TRBD2	TGTGCCAGCAGCTCTGCTCTAGCGGGAGGGGGATACACCGGGGAGCTGTTTTTT	CASSSALAGGGYTGELFF
TRBV2	NA	TRBJ1-6	NA	TGTGCCAGCAGTGTGGCGACAGTGAGGACGAATTCACCCCTCCACTTT	CASSVATVRTNSPLHF
TRBV6-4	NA	TRBJ2-1	TRBD2	TGTGCCAGCAGTTGGCGGGAGGGCCTCGATGAGCAGTTCTTC	CASSWREGLDEQFF
TRBV2	NA	TRBJ2-7	TRBD2	TGTGCCAGCAGCCCGGGACTAGCGGGAAGCTACGAGCAGTACTTC	CASSPGLAGSYEQYF
TRBV27	NA	TRBJ1-1	NA	TGTGCCAGCAGTTTACGGGGTACTGAAGCTTTCTTT	CASSLRGTEAFF
TRBV6-5	NA	TRBJ2-7	NA	TGTGCCAGCAGTTACCGGGGAAGCTCCTACGAGCAGTACTTC	CASSYRGSSYEQYF
TRBV5-6	NA	TRBJ1-1	TRBD1	TGTGCCAGCAGCAAAAGAAGGACAGGGAGAGCACAGAACACTGAAGCTTTCTTT	CASSKRRTGRAQNTEAFF